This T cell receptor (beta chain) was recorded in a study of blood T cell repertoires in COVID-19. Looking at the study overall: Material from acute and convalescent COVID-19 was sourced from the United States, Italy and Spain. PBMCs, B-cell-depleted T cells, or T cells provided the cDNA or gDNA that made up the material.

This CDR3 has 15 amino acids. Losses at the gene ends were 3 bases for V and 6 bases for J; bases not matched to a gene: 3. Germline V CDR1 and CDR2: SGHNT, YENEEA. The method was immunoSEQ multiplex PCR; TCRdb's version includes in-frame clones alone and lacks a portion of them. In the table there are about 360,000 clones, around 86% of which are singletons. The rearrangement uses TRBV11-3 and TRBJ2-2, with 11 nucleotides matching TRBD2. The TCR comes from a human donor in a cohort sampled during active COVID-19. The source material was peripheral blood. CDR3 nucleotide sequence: TGTGCCAGCAGCTTGGCTAGCGGGAGGCCCGGGGAGCTGTTTTTT. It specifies CASSLASGRPGELFF.